Listed here is a single T cell receptor beta chain. Its specificity is unknown. These data originate in a study of OX40 agonist ivuxolimab in advanced cancers. Study information: The patients got ivuxolimab, which is an agonistic anti-OX40 (CD134) antibody. Whole-study findings and limits: The CD4+ and CD8+ T cells in the blood had expanded clonally by week 6 at 0.1 to 3.0 mg/kg. The specificity for antigen of the expanded peripheral T cells was not determined.

Sequencing used immunoSEQ multiplex PCR; TCRdb keeps in-frame clones, though not all of them. The table has around 66,000 clones, around 80% seen once. V gave up 6 bases and J gave up 7 bases; unmatched junction bases: 9. The CDR3 consists of 15 residues. Per germline, CDR1 SEHNR and CDR2 FQNEAQ (reference sequence). Patients with a history of autoimmune disease or on systemic immunosuppression were excluded. The starting material was CD4+ or CD8+ T cells sorted from blood, obtained in a trial of the OX40 agonist ivuxolimab. The sequence derives from an adult with an advanced solid tumor such as melanoma, head and neck, liver or kidney cancer. The rearrangement uses TRBV7-9 and TRBJ1-4, with 9 bases aligning to TRBD1. CDR3 loop: CASSYFGQGSEKLFF. In DNA, the CDR3 is TGTGCCAGCAGTTATTTTGGACAGGGGAGTGAAAAACTGTTTTTT. The variable domain in full, with the rest retrieved from reference TRBV7-9 and TRBJ1-4, is DTGVSQNPRHKITKRGQNVTFRCDPISEHNRLYWYRQTLGQGPEFLTYFQNEAQLEKSRLLSDRFSAERPKGSFSTLEIQRTEQGDSAMYLCASSYFGQGSEKLFFGSGTQLSVL.